Detailed here is one T cell receptor beta chain. A much larger clone differs from this one at a single base, so this may be a read error. This entry is derived from a study of blood T cells in healthy people across ages. Looked up from germline, CDR1 is SGDLS and CDR2 is YYNGEE. The CDR3 consists of 15 residues. V was clipped by 0 bases and J by 0 bases; unmatched bases: 2. Next came a second PCR, run for about 7 to 12 cycles, which used a sample-barcoded 5' primer along with a J-beta primer mix. TCRdb analysed the 5' RACE reads with MiXCR anew, one entry per CDR3 protein. The sample includes 730,000 or so distinct CDR3 sequences, 35% to 45% of them seen just once.

The gene calls are TRBV9 and TRBJ2-7, with TRBD1 matching over 8 bases. The sequenced material came from blood. This TCR was sampled from an older woman in good health. The CDR3: CASSVGDRPSYEQYF. CDR3 coding DNA: TGTGCCAGCAGCGTAGGGGACAGGCCCTCCTACGAGCAGTACTTC.